The sequence of this T cell receptor (beta chain) was determined in a study of post-analysis software for immune sequencing data. General study results and limits: About five TRBV segments (TRBV5-6, TRBV5-1 and TRBV20-1 among them) occurred more frequently in patients than in controls. F measure showed strong co-clustering of same-batch samples.

A remark on this clonotype: Antigen specificity is unknown.

The CDR3 is 16 amino acids. J lost 4 bases, V lost 5 bases, and 11 bases had no gene match. Germline CDR1 reads MDHEN; CDR2 reads SYDVKM. Unique molecular identifiers featured in each of the TCR beta cDNA libraries. TCRdb ran MiXCR on the PCR reads and lists one entry per CDR3 protein. The sample lists 820,000 or so distinct CDR3 sequences; roughly 50% were seen once. Sequences were obtained from blood. This receptor was identified in a girl aged 10-17 years with multiple sclerosis. The genes are TRBV28 and TRBJ2-7; 10 bases match TRBD1. CDR3 region: CASSPIGQGQGYEQYF. DNA of the CDR3: TGTGCCAGCAGTCCCATCGGGCAGGGACAGGGGTACGAGCAGTACTTC.